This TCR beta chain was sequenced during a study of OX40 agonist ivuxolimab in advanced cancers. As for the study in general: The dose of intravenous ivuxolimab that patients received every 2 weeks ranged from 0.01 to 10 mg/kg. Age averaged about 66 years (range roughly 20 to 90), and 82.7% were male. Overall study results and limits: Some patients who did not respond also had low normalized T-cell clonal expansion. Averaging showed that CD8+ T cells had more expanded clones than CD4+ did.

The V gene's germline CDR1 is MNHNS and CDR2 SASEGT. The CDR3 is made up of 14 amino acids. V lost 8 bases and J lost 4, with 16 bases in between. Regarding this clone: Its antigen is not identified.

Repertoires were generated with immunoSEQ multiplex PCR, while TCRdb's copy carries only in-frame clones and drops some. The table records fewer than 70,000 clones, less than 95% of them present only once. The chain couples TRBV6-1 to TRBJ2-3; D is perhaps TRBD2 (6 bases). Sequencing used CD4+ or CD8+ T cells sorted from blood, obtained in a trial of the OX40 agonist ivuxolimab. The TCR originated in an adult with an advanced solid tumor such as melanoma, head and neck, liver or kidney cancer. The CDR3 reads CASLELGRPDTQYF. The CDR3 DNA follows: TGTGCCAGCCTAGAGCTCGGGAGACCAGATACGCAGTATTTT.